What follows describes a single TCR beta chain. Antigen: not known. This CDR3 contains 14 residues. Germline-derived CDR1 and CDR2 are SGHRS and YFSETQ. Trimming stripped 0 bases from V and 2 bases from J, with 7 bases between. This sample is part of a study of vaccination and CD4 T cells after COVID-19. Sequencing of DNA taken from cultured CD4+ T cells relied on the Oncomine TCR Beta short-read assay. One entry per CDR3 protein, called by TCRdb with MiXCR from the PCR reads. This table holds about 2,200 distinct CDR3 sequences, around a sixth found once. Treatment specified: approximately 11-day PBMC culture with coronavirus spike peptide pools or control peptides (ViraFEST assay). Ahead of the COVID-19 pandemic (2011-2018), the CD4+ T cells of the unexposed donor were collected.

The clonotype originates from a human donor in good health. The rearrangement links TRBV5-1 to TRBJ2-3; D gene unclear. The sample comprised CD4+ T cells from blood, cultured in vitro. CDR3 nucleotide sequence: TGCGCCAGCAGCTTGGTTCCGTCCACAGATACGCAGTATTTT. Translated, it gives CASSLVPSTDTQYF.